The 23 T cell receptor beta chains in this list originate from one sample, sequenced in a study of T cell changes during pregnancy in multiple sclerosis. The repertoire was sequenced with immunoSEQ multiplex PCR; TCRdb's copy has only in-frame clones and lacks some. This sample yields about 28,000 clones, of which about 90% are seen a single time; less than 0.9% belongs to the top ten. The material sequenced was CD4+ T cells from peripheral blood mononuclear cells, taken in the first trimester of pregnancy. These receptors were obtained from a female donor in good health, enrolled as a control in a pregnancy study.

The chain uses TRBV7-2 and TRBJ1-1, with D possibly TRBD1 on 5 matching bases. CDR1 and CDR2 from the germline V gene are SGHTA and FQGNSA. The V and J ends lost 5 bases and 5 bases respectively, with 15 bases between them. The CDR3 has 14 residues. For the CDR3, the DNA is TGTGCCAGCAGCCCTCTCGGGGGGAGGACTGAAGCTTTCTTT. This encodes CASSPLGGRTEAFF.

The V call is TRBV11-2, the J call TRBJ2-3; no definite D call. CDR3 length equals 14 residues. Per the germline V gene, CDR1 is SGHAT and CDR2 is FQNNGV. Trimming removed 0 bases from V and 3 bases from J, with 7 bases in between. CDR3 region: CASSLDRLTDTQYF. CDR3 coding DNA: TGTGCCAGCAGCTTAGATCGGTTAACAGATACGCAGTATTTT.

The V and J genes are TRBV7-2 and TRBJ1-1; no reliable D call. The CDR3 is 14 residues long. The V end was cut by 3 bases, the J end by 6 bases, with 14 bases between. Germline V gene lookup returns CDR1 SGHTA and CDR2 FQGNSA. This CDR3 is CASSFPEGSAEAFF. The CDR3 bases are TGTGCCAGCAGCTTTCCGGAGGGCTCGGCTGAAGCTTTCTTT.

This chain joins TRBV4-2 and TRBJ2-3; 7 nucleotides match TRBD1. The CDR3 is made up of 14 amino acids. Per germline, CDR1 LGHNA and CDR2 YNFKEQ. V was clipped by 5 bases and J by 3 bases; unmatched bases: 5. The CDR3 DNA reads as TGTGCCAGCAGCACCCGACAGGGAACAGATACGCAGTATTTT. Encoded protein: CASSTRQGTDTQYF.

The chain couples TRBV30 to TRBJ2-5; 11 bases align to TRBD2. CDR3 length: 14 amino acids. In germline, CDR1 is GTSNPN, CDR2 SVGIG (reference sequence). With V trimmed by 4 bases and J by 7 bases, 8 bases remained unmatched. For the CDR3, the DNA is TGTGCCTGGACGATAGCGGGGGGGCGTGGGACCCAGTACTTC. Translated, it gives CAWTIAGGRGTQYF.

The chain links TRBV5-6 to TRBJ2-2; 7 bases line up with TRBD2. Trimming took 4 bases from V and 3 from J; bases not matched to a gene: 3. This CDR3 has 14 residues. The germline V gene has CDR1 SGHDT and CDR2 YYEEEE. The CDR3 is CASSPAGDTGELFF. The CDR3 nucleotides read TGTGCCAGCAGCCCGGCGGGGGACACCGGGGAGCTGTTTTTT.

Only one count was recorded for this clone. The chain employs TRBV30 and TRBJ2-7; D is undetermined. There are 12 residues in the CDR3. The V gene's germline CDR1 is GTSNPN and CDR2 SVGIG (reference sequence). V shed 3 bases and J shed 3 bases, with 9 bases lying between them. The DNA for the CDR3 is TGTGCCTGGAGCCTGTCCGGCTACGAGCAGTACTTC. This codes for CAWSLSGYEQYF.

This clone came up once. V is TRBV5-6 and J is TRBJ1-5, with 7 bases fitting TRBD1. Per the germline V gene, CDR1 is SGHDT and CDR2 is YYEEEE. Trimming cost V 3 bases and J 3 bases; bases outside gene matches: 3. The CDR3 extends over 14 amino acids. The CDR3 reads CASSSTGNNQPQHF. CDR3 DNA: TGTGCCAGCAGCTCGACAGGGAACAATCAGCCCCAGCATTTT.

The CDR3 DNA reads TGTGCCAGCAGCCGCCGTTGGGCCCCCTCGGACGAGCAGTACTTC. Translating gives CASSRRWAPSDEQYF. The chain combines TRBV14 with TRBJ2-7, with unresolved D. Per germline, CDR1 SGHDN and CDR2 FVKESK. The CDR3 is made up of 15 amino acids. V was clipped by 4 bases and J by 5 bases, with 18 bases between them.

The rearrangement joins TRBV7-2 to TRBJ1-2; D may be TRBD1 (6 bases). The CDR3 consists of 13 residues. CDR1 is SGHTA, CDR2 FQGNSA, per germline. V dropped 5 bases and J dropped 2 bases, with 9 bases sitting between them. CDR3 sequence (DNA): TGTGCCAGCAGCCGCGGACAGAACTATGGCTACACCTTC. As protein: CASSRGQNYGYTF.

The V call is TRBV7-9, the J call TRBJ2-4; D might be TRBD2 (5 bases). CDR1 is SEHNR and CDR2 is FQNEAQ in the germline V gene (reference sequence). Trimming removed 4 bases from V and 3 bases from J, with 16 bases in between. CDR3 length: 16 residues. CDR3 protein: CASSSHPREGKNIQYF. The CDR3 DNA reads TGTGCCAGCAGCTCCCACCCAAGAGAGGGCAAAAACATTCAGTACTTC.

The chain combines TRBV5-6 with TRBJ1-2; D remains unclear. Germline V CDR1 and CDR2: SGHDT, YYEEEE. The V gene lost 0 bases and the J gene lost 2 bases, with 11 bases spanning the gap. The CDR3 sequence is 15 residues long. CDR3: CASSLAGLENYGYTF. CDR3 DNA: TGTGCCAGCAGCTTGGCCGGGTTGGAAAACTATGGCTACACCTTC.

This CDR3 is CASSQGSGAASDTQYF. CDR3 coding DNA: TGTGCCAGCAGCCAAGGGAGCGGGGCCGCCTCGGATACGCAGTATTTT. The chain uses TRBV4-2 and TRBJ2-3; 7 positions agree with TRBD2. The germline CDR1 and CDR2 sequences are LGHNA and YNFKEQ. V lost 1 base to trimming and J lost 6 bases; unmatched junction nucleotides: 10. The CDR3 has 16 residues.

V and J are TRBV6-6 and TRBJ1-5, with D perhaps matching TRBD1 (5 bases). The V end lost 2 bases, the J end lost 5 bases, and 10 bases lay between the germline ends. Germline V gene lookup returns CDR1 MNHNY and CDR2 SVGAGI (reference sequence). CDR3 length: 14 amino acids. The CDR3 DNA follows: TGTGCCAGCAGTTACCCGGGGGGGGATCAGCCCCAGCATTTT. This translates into CASSYPGGDQPQHF.

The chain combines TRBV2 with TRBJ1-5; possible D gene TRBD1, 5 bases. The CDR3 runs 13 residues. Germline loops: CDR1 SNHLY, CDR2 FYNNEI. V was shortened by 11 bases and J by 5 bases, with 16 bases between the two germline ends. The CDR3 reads CAGVTERDQPQHF. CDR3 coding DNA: TGTGCCGGAGTGACAGAGCGGGATCAGCCCCAGCATTTT.

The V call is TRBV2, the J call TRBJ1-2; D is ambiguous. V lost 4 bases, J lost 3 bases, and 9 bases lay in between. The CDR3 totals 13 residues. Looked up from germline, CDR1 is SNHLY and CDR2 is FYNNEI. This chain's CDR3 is CASSGSQDYGYTF. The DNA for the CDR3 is TGTGCCAGCAGTGGGTCCCAGGACTATGGCTACACCTTC.

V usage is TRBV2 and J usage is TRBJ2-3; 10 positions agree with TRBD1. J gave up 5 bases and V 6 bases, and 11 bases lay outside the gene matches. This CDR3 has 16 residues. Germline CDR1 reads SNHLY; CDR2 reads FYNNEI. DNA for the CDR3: TGTGCCAGCAGCGATTGGGGGACAGGGGTTATAGATACGCAGTATTTT. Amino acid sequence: CASSDWGTGVIDTQYF.

The CDR3 DNA reads as TGTGCCAGCAGCTTTTTGCGGGTGTTCTCTGGGGCCAACGTCCTGACTTTC. Its translation: CASSFLRVFSGANVLTF. The J gene is TRBJ2-6, the V gene TRBV5-6; D possibly corresponds to TRBD2 (5 bases). V gave up 2 bases and J gave up 0 bases, with 12 bases separating them. CDR3 length: 17 residues. The germline gives CDR1 SGHDT, CDR2 YYEEEE.

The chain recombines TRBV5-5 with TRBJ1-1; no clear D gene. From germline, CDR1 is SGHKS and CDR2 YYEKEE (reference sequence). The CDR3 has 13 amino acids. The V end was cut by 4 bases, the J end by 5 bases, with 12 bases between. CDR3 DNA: TGTGCCAGCAGCCCCCGAGACACGACTGAAGCTTTCTTT. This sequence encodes CASSPRDTTEAFF.

The CDR3 spells CASSPGTGGPDTQYF. CDR3 bases: TGTGCCAGCAGCCCAGGGACAGGCGGCCCAGATACGCAGTATTTT. The chain couples TRBV9 to TRBJ2-3; 8 positions agree with TRBD1. The CDR3 has 15 residues. Germline-derived CDR1 and CDR2 are SGDLS and YYNGEE. J was trimmed by 4 bases and V by 4 bases; bases with no gene match: 8.

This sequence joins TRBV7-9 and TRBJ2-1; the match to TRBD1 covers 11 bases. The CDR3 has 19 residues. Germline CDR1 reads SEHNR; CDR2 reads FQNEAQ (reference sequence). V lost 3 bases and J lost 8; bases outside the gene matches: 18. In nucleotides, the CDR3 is TGTGCCAGCAGCTTTACGGTCGGGACAGGGGGAAACAGTGGGGATGAGCAGTTCTTC. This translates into CASSFTVGTGGNSGDEQFF.

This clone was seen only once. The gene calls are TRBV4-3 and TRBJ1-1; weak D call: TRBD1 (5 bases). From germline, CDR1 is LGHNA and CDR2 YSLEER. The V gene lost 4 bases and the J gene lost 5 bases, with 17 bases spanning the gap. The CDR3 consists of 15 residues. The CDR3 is CASSPRGGRNTEAFF. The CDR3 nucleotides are TGCGCCAGCAGCCCCCGGGGGGGGAGGAATACTGAAGCTTTCTTT.

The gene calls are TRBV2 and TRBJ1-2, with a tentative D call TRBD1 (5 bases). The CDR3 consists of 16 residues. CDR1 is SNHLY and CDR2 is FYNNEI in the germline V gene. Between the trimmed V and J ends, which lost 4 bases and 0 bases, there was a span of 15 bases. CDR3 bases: TGTGCCAGCAGTGGAGGCCAGGGCAGCTCTAACTATGGCTACACCTTC. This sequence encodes CASSGGQGSSNYGYTF.